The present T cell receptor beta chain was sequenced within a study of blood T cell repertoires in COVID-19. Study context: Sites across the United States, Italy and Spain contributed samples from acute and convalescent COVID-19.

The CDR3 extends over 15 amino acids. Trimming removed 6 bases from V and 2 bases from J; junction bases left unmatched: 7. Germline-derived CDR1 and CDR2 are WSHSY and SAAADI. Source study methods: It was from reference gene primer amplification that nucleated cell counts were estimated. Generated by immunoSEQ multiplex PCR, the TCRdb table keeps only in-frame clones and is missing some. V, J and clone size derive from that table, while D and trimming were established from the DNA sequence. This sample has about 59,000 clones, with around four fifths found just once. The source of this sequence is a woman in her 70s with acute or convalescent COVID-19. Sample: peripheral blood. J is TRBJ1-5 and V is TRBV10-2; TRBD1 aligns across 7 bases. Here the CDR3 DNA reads TGCGCCAGCAGCGAAACAGGGGCTCGCAATCAGCCCCAGCATTTT. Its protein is CASSETGARNQPQHF.